The 2 T cell receptor beta chains given below trace back to one sample, sequenced in a study of early T cells in non-severe SARS-CoV-2 infection. TCRdb processed the 5' RACE reads anew with MiXCR; each CDR3 protein has one entry. The sample consists of over 75,000 distinct CDR3 sequences, 13% of them appearing once. Sequencing used whole blood. These receptors all come from an adult who was a healthcare worker with PCR-confirmed SARS-CoV-2 infection or an uninfected control (not recorded which).

This clonotype was counted a few times. In nucleotides, the CDR3 is TGTGCCAGCAGCTCTGATCCCACCCGGACAGGGACCGGGGAGCTGTTTTTT. It codes for CASSSDPTRTGTGELFF. The chain employs TRBV11-2 and TRBJ2-2; 8 bases match TRBD1. The CDR3 extends over 17 amino acids. Germline V gene sequence: CDR1 SGHAT, CDR2 FQNNGV. Trimming took 4 bases from V and 5 from J; bases not matched to a gene: 12.

This chain links TRBV28 with TRBJ2-3, with D unclear. Trimming pared 3 bases from V and 4 bases from J, leaving 11 bases between. CDR3 size: 14 residues. The germline CDR1 and CDR2 sequences are MDHEN and SYDVKM. In DNA form, the CDR3 reads TGTGCCAGCAGTTTGGCCCCTCGGGCAGATACGCAGTATTTT. This codes for CASSLAPRADTQYF.